This T cell receptor beta chain appears in the sequencing data of a study of T cells in women clearing cervical HPV infection. Study-level results: Repertoire richness, not evenness, was significantly elevated in CIN3+ cases versus controls. Combining TCR richness with V gene abundances gave around 0.83 AUC.

HPV was found by MY09/MY11 PCR and dot-blot genotyping. With regard to this clone: Antigen specificity is unknown. The read terminates 3 residues before the CDR3 end, so the remaining end is supplied by the germline J gene.

Using immunoSEQ multiplex PCR, the repertoire was profiled, and TCRdb retains in-frame clones only, with some absent. This sample's table has tens of thousands of clones. V was shortened by 3 bases and J by 1 base, with 13 bases between the two germline ends. Germline-derived CDR1 and CDR2 are SGHRS and YFSETQ. The CDR3 has 15 residues. This chain connects TRBV5-1 to TRBJ1-1, with D possibly TRBD1 on 6 matching bases. This receptor was obtained from a woman aged 18 to 75 with a cervical HPV16 infection that either progressed to CIN3+ or cleared (not recorded which). Sequencing was carried out using blood buffy coat. CDR3 bases read: TGCGCCAGCAGCTGGCAGAACAGGGAGAACACTGAA. Translation: CASSWQNRENTE. The entire CDR3 reads CASSWQNRENTEAFF.